This T cell receptor beta chain emerged from a study of cytomegalovirus exposure and HLA in healthy donors. About the study: Earlier, some 200 million T cells were analyzed, and approximately 110 million unique TCR beta sequences were found among them.

The study's findings and limits: An Asian-associated ancestry cluster reportedly showed fewer N-insertions than the approximately 600-donor mean in a later analysis. Accounts indicate the classifier identified cytomegalovirus status with strong specificity and sensitivity.

The CDR3 consists of 15 residues. V shed 6 bases and J shed 4 bases, with 19 bases lying between them. From germline, CDR1 is ENHRY and CDR2 SYGVKD. About this clone: Its antigen is currently unknown.

Each donor was nominally healthy when sampled (though unrecorded immune exposures were likely). Primers: 60 Vbeta forward and 13 Jbeta reverse. TCRdb's table, derived via immunoSEQ multiplex PCR, lists solely in-frame clones and lacks some. The repertoire holds fewer than 150,000 clones, around 80% seen once, with approximately 0.22% in the top ten. The rearrangement joins TRBV10-3 to TRBJ2-7; possibly TRBD2 for D (6 bases). This TCR derives from a man aged 45-65 years in good health and CMV-seronegative. The specimen was PBMCs. For the CDR3, the DNA is TGTGCCATCAGCGACCCTTGGCGCGGGGTTTACGAGCAGTACTTC. Residues: CAISDPWRGVYEQYF.